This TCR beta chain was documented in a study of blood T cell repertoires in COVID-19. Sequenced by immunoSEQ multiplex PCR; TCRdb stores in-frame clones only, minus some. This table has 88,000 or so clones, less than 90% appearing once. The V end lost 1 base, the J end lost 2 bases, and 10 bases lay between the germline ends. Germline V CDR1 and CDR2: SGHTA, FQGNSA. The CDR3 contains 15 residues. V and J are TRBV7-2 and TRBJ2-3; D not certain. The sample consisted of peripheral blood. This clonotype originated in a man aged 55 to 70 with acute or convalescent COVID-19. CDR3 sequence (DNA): TGTGCCAGCAGCTTAGATCGCGGCAACACAGATACGCAGTATTTT. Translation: CASSLDRGNTDTQYF.